These T cell receptor beta chains were read from a single sample in a study of shared clonotypes between healthy human individuals. Clones were sequenced by immunoSEQ multiplex PCR, and TCRdb holds only the in-frame ones, with some missing. The table has approximately 1,500,000 clones, 98% seen once; the top ten hold roughly 0.45%. Material for sequencing was naive CD4+ T cells sorted from blood. The receptors here all came from a man under 40 in good health. Both conserved end residues are part of each CDR3. The D gene is left open where the match is weak. A row's size may be missing; if present it is once, few, many or a size class.

abundance	d_gene	j_gene	v_gene	CDR3aa	CDR3nt
-	-	TRBJ2-2	TRBV27	CASSERGGRVNTGELFF	TGTGCCAGCAGTGAAAGAGGAGGACGAGTGAACACCGGGGAGCTGTTTTTT
-	-	TRBJ2-1	TRBV18	CASSFLTGSYNEQFF	TGTGCCAGCTCATTCTTAACGGGCTCCTACAATGAGCAGTTCTTC
-	TRBD2	TRBJ2-1	TRBV5-1	CASSAGAGADNEQFF	TGCGCCAGCAGCGCGGGAGCGGGAGCTGACAATGAGCAGTTCTTC
-	-	TRBJ2-3	TRBV15	CATSRELARVGTDTQYF	TGTGCCACCAGCAGAGAGTTGGCCAGGGTCGGGACAGATACGCAGTATTTT
-	TRBD1	TRBJ2-1	TRBV18	CASSPSGQDNEQFF	TGTGCCAGCTCACCATCCGGACAGGACAATGAGCAGTTCTTC
-	TRBD1	TRBJ2-5	TRBV10-3	CATGDRAAQETQYF	TGTGCCACCGGGGACAGGGCGGCCCAAGAGACCCAGTACTTC
-	-	TRBJ2-7	TRBV5-4	CASSLVGAGYEQYF	TGTGCCAGCAGCTTGGTCGGAGCCGGATACGAGCAGTACTTC
-	-	TRBJ2-7	TRBV11-2	CASSLVLGQFMEQYF	TGTGCCAGCAGCTTAGTATTAGGACAGTTTATGGAGCAGTACTTC
-	-	TRBJ1-1	TRBV6-6	CASRRGMNTEAFF	TGTGCCAGCAGACGAGGGATGAACACTGAAGCTTTCTTT
once	-	TRBJ2-7	TRBV9	CASGAGTLTYEQYF	TGTGCCAGCGGGGCGGGGACCTTAACCTACGAGCAGTACTTC
-	TRBD1	TRBJ2-5	TRBV6-1	CASSPGTGQETQYF	TGTGCCAGCAGTCCCGGGACAGGCCAAGAGACCCAGTACTTC
-	-	TRBJ2-2	TRBV19	CASGRAGANTGELFF	TGTGCCAGTGGACGTGCGGGGGCCAACACCGGGGAGCTGTTTTTT
-	TRBD1	TRBJ1-2	TRBV7-9	CASSYTQGAGDGYTF	TGTGCCAGCAGCTATACACAGGGGGCAGGGGATGGCTACACCTTC
-	-	TRBJ2-7	TRBV9	CASSVVEGTGEQYF	TGTGCCAGCAGCGTAGTCGAAGGTACGGGGGAGCAGTACTTC
-	-	TRBJ2-7	TRBV30	CAWSKGVSSYEQYF	TGTGCCTGGAGTAAAGGGGTAAGCTCCTACGAGCAGTACTTC
-	TRBD2	TRBJ2-2	TRBV6-1	CASSEPLAGPTGELFF	TGTGCCAGCAGTGAACCCCTAGCGGGACCCACCGGGGAGCTGTTTTTT
-	TRBD1	TRBJ2-2	TRBV5-1	CASSFGQGRDGELFF	TGCGCCAGCAGCTTCGGACAGGGAAGGGACGGGGAGCTGTTTTTT
-	-	TRBJ1-3	TRBV18	CASSPDPGPSSGNTIYF	TGTGCCAGCTCACCAGACCCAGGCCCTAGCTCTGGAAACACCATATATTTT
-	TRBD2	TRBJ2-7	TRBV7-9	CASSLAGLAVTYEQYF	TGTGCCAGCAGCCTAGCCGGACTAGCGGTTACCTACGAGCAGTACTTC
-	-	TRBJ1-3	TRBV10-3	CAISDGQSGNTIYF	TGTGCCATCAGTGACGGACAGTCAGGAAACACCATATATTTT
-	-	TRBJ2-3	TRBV21-1	CASSSLSGATNTDTQYF	TGTGCCAGCAGCAGTCTTTCCGGGGCCACTAACACAGATACGCAGTATTTT
-	-	TRBJ2-7	TRBV15	CATSNSKGEQYF	TGTGCCACCAGCAATAGCAAGGGCGAGCAGTACTTC